The rows below give T cell receptor beta chains drawn from one sample of a study of blood T cell repertoires in COVID-19. Libraries were prepared by immunoSEQ multiplex PCR; TCRdb keeps only in-frame clonotypes and omits some of them. The table lists about 56,000 clones, under 90% of them singletons. The material sequenced was peripheral blood. The receptors here all came from a woman older than 75 with acute or convalescent COVID-19. CDR3s include the opening cysteine and the closing phenylalanine or tryptophan. A D gene is named only where the DNA matches it firmly. Where a row states a size, it is once, few, many or the class of an expanded clone; other rows omit it.

>TRBJ2-1|TRBV5-1|NA|TRBD2
CASSSPSGTSAYNEQFF
TGCGCCAGCAGCTCACCCTCCGGGACTAGCGCCTACAATGAGCAGTTCTTC
>TRBJ2-5|TRBV3-1/TRBV3-2|NA|NA
CASSPKSLETQYF
TGTGCCAGCAGCCCCAAAAGCCTGGAGACCCAGTACTTC
>TRBJ2-7|TRBV6-7|NA|NA
CASTNRDPYEQYF
TGTGCCAGCACGAACAGGGACCCCTACGAGCAGTACTTC
>TRBJ2-5|TRBV5-6|NA|TRBD2
CASRSLAGGAETQYF
TGTGCCAGCAGATCCTTGGCGGGAGGGGCGGAGACCCAGTACTTC
>TRBJ2-3|TRBV2|NA|TRBD1
CASNRRQGGSTDTQYF
TGTGCCAGCAATCGAAGACAGGGGGGTAGCACAGATACGCAGTATTTT
>TRBJ1-5|TRBV19|few|NA
CASSIVSQAQHF
TGTGCCAGTAGTATAGTTTCCCAGGCCCAGCATTTT
>TRBJ1-1|TRBV7-2|NA|TRBD1
CASSDPGQLMNTEAFF
TGTGCCAGCAGCGATCCGGGACAGCTTATGAACACTGAAGCTTTCTTT
>TRBJ2-4|TRBV5-1|NA|NA
CASSLALGGNIQYF
TGCGCCAGCAGCTTGGCCCTCGGCGGAAACATTCAGTACTTC
>TRBJ1-2|TRBV9|NA|NA
CASSVAPTPRQNGYTF
TGTGCCAGCAGCGTAGCCCCCACCCCCCGACAGAATGGCTACACCTTC
>TRBJ1-1|TRBV18|NA|TRBD1
CASSQGTANTEAFF
TGTGCCAGCTCACAAGGGACAGCGAACACTGAAGCTTTCTTT
>TRBJ1-6|TRBV12-3/TRBV12-4|NA|TRBD1
CASTDRASPLHF
TGTGCCAGCACAGACAGGGCGTCACCCCTCCACTTT
>TRBJ2-3|TRBV4-2|NA|TRBD1
CASSPSGTGTGDTQYF
TGTGCCAGCAGCCCATCCGGGACAGGGACCGGAGATACGCAGTATTTT
>TRBJ2-7|TRBV11-3|NA|TRBD1
CASSPGTGGLEYEQYF
TGTGCCAGCAGCCCCGGGACAGGGGGCTTGGAATACGAGCAGTACTTC
>TRBJ1-6|TRBV18|NA|NA
CASSPGGNNSPLHF
TGTGCCAGCTCACCAGGGGGCAATAATTCACCCCTCCACTTT
>TRBJ1-1|TRBV5-6|few|NA
CASSLAPWGVNTEAFF
TGTGCCAGCAGCTTGGCCCCGTGGGGGGTGAACACTGAAGCTTTCTTT
>TRBJ1-2|TRBV30|once|NA
CAWSQRSINYGYTF
TGTGCCTGGAGTCAACGGTCCATAAACTATGGCTACACCTTC